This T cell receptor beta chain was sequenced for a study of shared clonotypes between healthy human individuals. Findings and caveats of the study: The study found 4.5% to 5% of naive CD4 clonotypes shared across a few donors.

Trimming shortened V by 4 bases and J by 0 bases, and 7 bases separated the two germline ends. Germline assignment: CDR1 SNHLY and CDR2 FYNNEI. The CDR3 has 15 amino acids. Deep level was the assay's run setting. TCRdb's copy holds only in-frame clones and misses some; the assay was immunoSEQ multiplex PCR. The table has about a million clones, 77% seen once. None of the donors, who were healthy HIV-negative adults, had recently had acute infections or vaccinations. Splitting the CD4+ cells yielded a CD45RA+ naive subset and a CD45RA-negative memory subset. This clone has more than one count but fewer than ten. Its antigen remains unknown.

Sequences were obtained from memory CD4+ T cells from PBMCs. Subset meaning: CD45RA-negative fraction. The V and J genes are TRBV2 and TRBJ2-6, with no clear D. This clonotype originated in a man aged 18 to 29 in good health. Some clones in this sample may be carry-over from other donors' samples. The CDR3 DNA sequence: TGTGCCAGCAGTGTTCCGGCCTCTGGGGCCAACGTCCTGACTTTC. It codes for CASSVPASGANVLTF.